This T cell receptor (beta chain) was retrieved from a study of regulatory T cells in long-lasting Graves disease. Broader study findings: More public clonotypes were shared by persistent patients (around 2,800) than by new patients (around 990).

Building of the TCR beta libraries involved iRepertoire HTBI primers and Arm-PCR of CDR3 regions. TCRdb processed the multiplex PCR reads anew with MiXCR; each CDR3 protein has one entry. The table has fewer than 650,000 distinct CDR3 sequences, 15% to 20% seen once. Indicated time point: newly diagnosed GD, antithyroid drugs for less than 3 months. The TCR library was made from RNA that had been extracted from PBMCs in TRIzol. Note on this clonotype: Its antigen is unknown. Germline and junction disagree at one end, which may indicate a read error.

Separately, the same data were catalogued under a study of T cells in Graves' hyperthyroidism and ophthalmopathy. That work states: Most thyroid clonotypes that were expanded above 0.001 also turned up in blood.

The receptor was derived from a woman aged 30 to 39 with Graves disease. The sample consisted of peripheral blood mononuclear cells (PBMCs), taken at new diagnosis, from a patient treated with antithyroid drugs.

The CDR3 loop reads CASSENTEALF. Written as DNA, the CDR3 is TGTGCCAGCTCCGAGAACACTGAAGCTCTCTTT. The chain couples TRBV27 to TRBJ1-1, with D hard to call. CDR3 size: 11 residues. The V gene's germline CDR1 is MNHEY and CDR2 SMNVEV (reference sequence).